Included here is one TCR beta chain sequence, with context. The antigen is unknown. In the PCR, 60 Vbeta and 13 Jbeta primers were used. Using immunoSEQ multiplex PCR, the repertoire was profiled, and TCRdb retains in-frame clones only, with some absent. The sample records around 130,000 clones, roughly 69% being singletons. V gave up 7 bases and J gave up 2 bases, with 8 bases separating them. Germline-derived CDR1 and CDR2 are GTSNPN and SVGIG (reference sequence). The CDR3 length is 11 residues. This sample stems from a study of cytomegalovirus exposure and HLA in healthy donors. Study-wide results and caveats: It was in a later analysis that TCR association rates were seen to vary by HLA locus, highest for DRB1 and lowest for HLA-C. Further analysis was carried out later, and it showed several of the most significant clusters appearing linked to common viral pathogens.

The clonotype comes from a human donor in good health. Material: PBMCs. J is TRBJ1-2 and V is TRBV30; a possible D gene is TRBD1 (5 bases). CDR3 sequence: CAYRGNYGYTF. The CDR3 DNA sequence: TGTGCCTACCGGGGGAACTATGGCTACACCTTC.